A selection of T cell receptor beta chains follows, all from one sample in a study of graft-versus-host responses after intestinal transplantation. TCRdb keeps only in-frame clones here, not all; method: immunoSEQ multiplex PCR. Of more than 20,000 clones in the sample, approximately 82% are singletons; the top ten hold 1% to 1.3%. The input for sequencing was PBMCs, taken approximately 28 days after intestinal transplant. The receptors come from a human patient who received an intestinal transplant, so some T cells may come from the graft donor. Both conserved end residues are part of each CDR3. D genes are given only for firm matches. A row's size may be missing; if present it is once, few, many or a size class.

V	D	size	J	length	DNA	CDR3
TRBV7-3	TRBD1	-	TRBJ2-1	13	TGTGCGAACGACAGGGGGTCCTACAATGAGCAGTTCTTC	CANDRGSYNEQFF
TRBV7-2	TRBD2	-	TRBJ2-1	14	TGTGCCAGCAGCTCCTGGACTAGCGGCAATGAGCAGTTCTTC	CASSSWTSGNEQFF
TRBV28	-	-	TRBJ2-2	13	TGTGCCAGCAACGGGGGATCCACCGGGGAGCTGTTTTTT	CASNGGSTGELFF
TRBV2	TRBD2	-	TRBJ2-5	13	TGTGCCAGCAGTGGGACTAGACAAGAGACCCAGTACTTC	CASSGTRQETQYF
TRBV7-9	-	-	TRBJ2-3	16	TGTGCCAGCAGCTTAGCTCTGACTATTAGCACAGATACGCAGTATTTT	CASSLALTISTDTQYF
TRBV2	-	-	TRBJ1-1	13	TGTGCCAGCAGTTTGACAGGAGCCACTGAAGCTTTCTTT	CASSLTGATEAFF
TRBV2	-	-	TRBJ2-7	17	TGTGCCAGCACCAGGGAGGACTTCGGCCCCCCGACCTACGAGCAGTACTTC	CASTREDFGPPTYEQYF
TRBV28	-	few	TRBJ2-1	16	TGTGCCAGCAGTACCCTGTGGGCCTCGGAGGTGAATGAGCAGTTCTTC	CASSTLWASEVNEQFF
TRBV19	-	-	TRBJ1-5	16	TGTGCCAGTAGTCCTACCCCTAGGGTTGGCAATCAGCCCCAGCATTTT	CASSPTPRVGNQPQHF
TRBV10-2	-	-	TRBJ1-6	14	TGCGCCAGCAGTGAAATCCTCTCTAATTCACCCCTCCACTTT	CASSEILSNSPLHF
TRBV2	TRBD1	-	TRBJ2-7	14	TGTGCCAGCAGTCCGGGACAGGTCAGCTACGAGCAGTACTTC	CASSPGQVSYEQYF
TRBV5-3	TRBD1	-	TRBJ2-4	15	TGTGCCAGAAGTTGGGACAGGGCGGCCAAAAACATTCAGTACTTC	CARSWDRAAKNIQYF
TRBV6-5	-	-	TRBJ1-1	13	TGTGCCAGCAGTTGGACAGCCAACACTGAAGCTTTCTTT	CASSWTANTEAFF
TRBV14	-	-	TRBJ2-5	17	TGTGCCAGCAGCCCGGGGACGCGGGGATCATACCAAGAGACCCAGTACTTC	CASSPGTRGSYQETQYF
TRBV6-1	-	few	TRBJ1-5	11	TGTGCCAGCAGTGAGGGTCAGCCCCAGCATTTT	CASSEGQPQHF
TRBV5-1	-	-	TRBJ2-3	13	TGCGCCAGCAAAGGGGGAGGCACAGATACGCAGTATTTT	CASKGGGTDTQYF
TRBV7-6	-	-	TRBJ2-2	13	TGTGCCAGCAGCTTAGGGCAGTCCGGGGAGCTGTTTTTT	CASSLGQSGELFF
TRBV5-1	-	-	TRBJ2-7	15	TGCGCCAGCAGCCCTGGTGGCCGGGGCTCCTACGAACAGTACTTC	CASSPGGRGSYEQYF
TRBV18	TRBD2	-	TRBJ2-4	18	TGTGCCAGCTCACCTGGTGGTCTAGCGGGAGTCACCAAAAACATTCAGTACTTC	CASSPGGLAGVTKNIQYF
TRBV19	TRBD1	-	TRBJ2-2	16	TGTGCCAGTAGTCTCGGGACAGGGGGCCTTACCGGGGAGCTGTTTTTT	CASSLGTGGLTGELFF
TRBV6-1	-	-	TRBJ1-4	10	TGTGCCAGCGGTAATGAAAAACTGTTTTTT	CASGNEKLFF
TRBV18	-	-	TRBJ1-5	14	TGTGCCAGCTCACGCGATTATAGCAATCAGCCCCAGCATTTT	CASSRDYSNQPQHF
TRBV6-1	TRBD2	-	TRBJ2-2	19	TGCGCCAGCAGTGTTATGGGACTAGCGGGGGGGGCAGGCACCGGGGAGCTGTTTTTT	CASSVMGLAGGAGTGELFF
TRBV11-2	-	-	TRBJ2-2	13	TGTGCCAGCAGCCCCCCTAACACCGGGGAGCTGTTTTTT	CASSPPNTGELFF
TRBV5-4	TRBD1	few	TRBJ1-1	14	TGTGCCAGCAGCCGGGACAGGCAAATCGCTGAAGCTTTCTTT	CASSRDRQIAEAFF
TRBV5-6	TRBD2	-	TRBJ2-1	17	TGTGCCAGCAGCTTCCGACTAGCGGGGGGGCCGAACAATGAGCAGTTCTTC	CASSFRLAGGPNNEQFF
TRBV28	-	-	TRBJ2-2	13	TGTGCCAGCAGTCCCCTAGGCTCCGGGGAGCTGTTTTTT	CASSPLGSGELFF
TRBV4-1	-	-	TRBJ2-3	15	TGCGCCAGCAGCCATATCGATCTCGGGGGAGATACGCAGTATTTT	CASSHIDLGGDTQYF
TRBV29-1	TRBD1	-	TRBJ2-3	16	TGCAGCGTTGTGGCGAGGGTACAGGGGGGCACAGATACGCAGTATTTT	CSVVARVQGGTDTQYF
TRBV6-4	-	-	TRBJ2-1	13	TGTGCCAGCAGTGCGGGAGTTTACAATGAGCAGTTCTTC	CASSAGVYNEQFF
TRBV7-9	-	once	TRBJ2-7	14	TGTGCCATCGGGGGCGGTTCAGGTTCCTACGAGCAGTACTTC	CAIGGGSGSYEQYF
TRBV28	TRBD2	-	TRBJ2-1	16	TGTGCCAGCAGTTTTGGACTAGCGAGCTCCTACAATGAGCAGTTCTTC	CASSFGLASSYNEQFF
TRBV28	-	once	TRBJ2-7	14	TGTGCCAGCAGTGTCTCCGGGACGTTTTACGAGCAGTACTTC	CASSVSGTFYEQYF